The present TCR beta chain was sequenced within a study of blood T cell repertoires in COVID-19. Study-level information: Researchers got acute and convalescent COVID-19 samples from the United States, Italy and Spain. T cells, B-cell-depleted T cells, or PBMCs supplied cDNA or gDNA.

In assigning cohorts, the study relied on participant-reported clinical history. Two negative PCRs, clearance, or symptom resolution characterized the recovered Cohort 3 donors. Germline CDR1 and CDR2: SGHAT and FQDESV (reference sequence). The CDR3 is 11 amino acids. V was shortened by 5 bases and J by 7 bases, with 8 bases between the two germline ends. The table lists this clone with a count of one. Measured with immunoSEQ multiplex PCR; TCRdb has only the in-frame clones, and not every one. The table lists a few hundred thousand clones, approximately 85% of them singletons. This chain uses TRBV11-1 with TRBJ1-1; D perhaps matches TRBD1 (5 bases). What was sequenced was PBMCs or T cells enriched from blood (not recorded which). This clonotype originated in a man between 25 and 39 years old who had recovered from COVID-19. The DNA of the CDR3 is TGTGCCAGCAGCCATGACAGTGAAGCTTTCTTT. This translates into CASSHDSEAFF.